This is a list of T cell receptor beta chains from one sample in a study of early T cells in non-severe SARS-CoV-2 infection. TCRdb analysed the 5' RACE reads with MiXCR anew, one entry per CDR3 protein. Of 25,000 to 30,000 distinct CDR3 sequences in the sample, approximately 4% were seen once. Source material: whole blood. These TCRs come from an adult who was a healthcare worker with PCR-confirmed SARS-CoV-2 infection or an uninfected control (not recorded which). CDR3s include the opening cysteine and the closing phenylalanine or tryptophan. D genes are given only for firm matches. Clone size is not always given. Where it is, it says once, few, many or a class for expanded clones.

V gene: TRBV7-2
clone size: few
J gene: TRBJ2-3
D gene: TRBD2
CDR3 protein: CASSSRKVAGRGTDTQYF
CDR3 DNA: TGTGCCAGCAGCTCACGAAAGGTAGCGGGGCGGGGCACAGATACGCAGTATTTT

V gene: TRBV7-7
clone size: few
J gene: TRBJ2-1
D gene: -
CDR3 protein: CASSLRSGPGNEQFF
CDR3 DNA: TGTGCCAGCAGCTTACGGAGCGGCCCCGGTAATGAGCAGTTCTTC

V gene: TRBV28
clone size: -
J gene: TRBJ2-1
D gene: TRBD1
CDR3 protein: CASTKFGQRGHNEQFF
CDR3 DNA: TGTGCCAGCACGAAGTTTGGGCAAAGGGGGCATAATGAGCAGTTCTTC

V gene: TRBV19
clone size: many
J gene: TRBJ2-1
D gene: -
CDR3 protein: CASNSPYNEQFF
CDR3 DNA: TGTGCCAGTAATTCACCTTACAATGAGCAGTTCTTC

V gene: TRBV29-1
clone size: few
J gene: TRBJ2-5
D gene: -
CDR3 protein: CSVDLGETQYF
CDR3 DNA: TGCAGCGTTGATCTTGGAGAGACCCAGTACTTC

V gene: TRBV6-5
clone size: -
J gene: TRBJ2-3
D gene: -
CDR3 protein: CASSYSAGGDTQYF
CDR3 DNA: TGTGCCAGCAGTTACTCGGCCGGCGGGGATACGCAGTATTTT

V gene: TRBV5-1
clone size: medium-sized
J gene: TRBJ2-7
D gene: TRBD1
CDR3 protein: CASSTTGDEQYF
CDR3 DNA: TGCGCCAGCAGCACGACAGGGGACGAGCAGTACTTC

V gene: TRBV14
clone size: few
J gene: TRBJ1-1
D gene: -
CDR3 protein: CASSQASVTRAFF
CDR3 DNA: TGTGCCAGCAGCCAAGCTTCCGTAACGAGGGCTTTCTTT

V gene: TRBV28
clone size: -
J gene: TRBJ1-3
D gene: TRBD1
CDR3 protein: CASSLQGGAGNTIYF
CDR3 DNA: TGTGCCAGCAGTTTACAAGGGGGCGCTGGAAACACCATATATTTT

V gene: TRBV28
clone size: -
J gene: TRBJ1-6
D gene: -
CDR3 protein: CASSLGQAQMEPLHF
CDR3 DNA: TGTGCCAGCAGTTTGGGGCAGGCCCAGATGGAGCCCCTCCACTTT

V gene: TRBV20-1
clone size: many
J gene: TRBJ2-1
D gene: TRBD2
CDR3 protein: CSAPLGSSGPDEQFF
CDR3 DNA: TGCAGTGCCCCTCTAGGCTCTAGCGGCCCCGATGAGCAGTTCTTC

V gene: TRBV20-1
clone size: -
J gene: TRBJ2-5
D gene: -
CDR3 protein: CSARNQETQYF
CDR3 DNA: TGCAGTGCTAGGAATCAAGAGACCCAGTACTTC

V gene: TRBV9
clone size: many
J gene: TRBJ2-5
D gene: TRBD1
CDR3 protein: CASSVDQGAKETQYF
CDR3 DNA: TGTGCCAGCAGCGTGGATCAGGGGGCAAAAGAGACCCAGTACTTC

V gene: TRBV12-3/TRBV12-4
clone size: -
J gene: TRBJ2-7
D gene: TRBD2
CDR3 protein: CASSPSGGFYEQYF
CDR3 DNA: TGTGCCAGCAGCCCTAGCGGGGGATTCTACGAGCAGTACTTC

V gene: TRBV6-2/TRBV6-3
clone size: many
J gene: TRBJ2-3
D gene: -
CDR3 protein: CASRRRLGQDTQYF
CDR3 DNA: TGTGCCAGCAGGCGAAGACTAGGGCAAGATACGCAGTATTTT

V gene: TRBV15
clone size: many
J gene: TRBJ2-1
D gene: TRBD2
CDR3 protein: CATSRALAGGTEQFF
CDR3 DNA: TGTGCCACCAGCAGAGCGCTAGCGGGAGGTACTGAGCAGTTCTTC

V gene: TRBV12-3/TRBV12-4
clone size: many
J gene: TRBJ2-3
D gene: -
CDR3 protein: CASSWGGKTDTQYF
CDR3 DNA: TGTGCCAGCAGTTGGGGCGGGAAGACAGATACGCAGTATTTT

V gene: TRBV6-2/TRBV6-3
clone size: many
J gene: TRBJ2-6
D gene: -
CDR3 protein: CASSYGTASGANVLTF
CDR3 DNA: TGTGCCAGCAGTTACGGGACGGCCTCTGGGGCCAACGTCCTGACTTTC

V gene: TRBV5-1
clone size: many
J gene: TRBJ2-7
D gene: -
CDR3 protein: CASSLGSSLPSVEQYF
CDR3 DNA: TGCGCCAGCAGCTTGGGTTCGAGCCTTCCATCGGTCGAGCAGTACTTC

V gene: TRBV11-2
clone size: few
J gene: TRBJ2-4
D gene: -
CDR3 protein: CASSPRGGGVAKNIQYF
CDR3 DNA: TGTGCCAGCAGCCCCCGGGGTGGCGGGGTAGCCAAAAACATTCAGTACTTC

V gene: TRBV7-9
clone size: -
J gene: TRBJ2-3
D gene: -
CDR3 protein: CASSDLVGQKDSTQYF
CDR3 DNA: TGTGCCAGCAGCGATCTCGTTGGACAGAAAGATTCTACGCAGTATTTT

V gene: TRBV5-1
clone size: many
J gene: TRBJ2-5
D gene: -
CDR3 protein: CASSRGQQETQYF
CDR3 DNA: TGCGCCAGCAGTCGTGGACAGCAAGAGACCCAGTACTTC